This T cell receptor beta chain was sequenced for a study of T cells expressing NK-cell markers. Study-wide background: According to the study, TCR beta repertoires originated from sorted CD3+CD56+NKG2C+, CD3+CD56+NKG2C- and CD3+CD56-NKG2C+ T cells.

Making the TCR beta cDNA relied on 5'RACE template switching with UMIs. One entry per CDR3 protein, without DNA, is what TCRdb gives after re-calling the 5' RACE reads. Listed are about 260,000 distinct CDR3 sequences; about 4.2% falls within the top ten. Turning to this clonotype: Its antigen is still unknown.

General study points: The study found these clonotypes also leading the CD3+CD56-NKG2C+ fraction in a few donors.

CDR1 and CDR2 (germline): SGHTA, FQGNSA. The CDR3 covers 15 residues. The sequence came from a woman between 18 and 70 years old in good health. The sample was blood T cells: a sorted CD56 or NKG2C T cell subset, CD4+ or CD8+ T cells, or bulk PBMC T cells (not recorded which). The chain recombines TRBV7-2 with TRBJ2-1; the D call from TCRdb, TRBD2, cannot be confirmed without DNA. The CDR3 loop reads CASSPGTSTYNEQFF.